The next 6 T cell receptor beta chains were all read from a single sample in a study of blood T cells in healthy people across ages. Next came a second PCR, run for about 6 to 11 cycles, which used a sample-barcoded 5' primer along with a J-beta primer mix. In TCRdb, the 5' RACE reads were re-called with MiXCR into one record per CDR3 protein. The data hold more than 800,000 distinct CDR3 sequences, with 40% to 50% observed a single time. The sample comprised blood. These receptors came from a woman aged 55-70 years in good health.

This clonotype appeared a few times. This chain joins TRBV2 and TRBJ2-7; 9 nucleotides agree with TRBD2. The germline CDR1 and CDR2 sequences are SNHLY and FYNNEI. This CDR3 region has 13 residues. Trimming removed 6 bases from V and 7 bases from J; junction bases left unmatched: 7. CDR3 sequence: CASRVAGVGEQYF. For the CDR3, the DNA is TGTGCCAGCAGGGTAGCGGGAGTCGGGGAGCAGTACTTC.

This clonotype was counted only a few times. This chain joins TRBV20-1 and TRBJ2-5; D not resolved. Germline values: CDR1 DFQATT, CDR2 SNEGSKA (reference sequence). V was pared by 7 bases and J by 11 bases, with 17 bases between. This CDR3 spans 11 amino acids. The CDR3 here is CSVRNYNEQYF. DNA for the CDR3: TGCAGTGTACGAAATTACAATGAGCAGTACTTC.

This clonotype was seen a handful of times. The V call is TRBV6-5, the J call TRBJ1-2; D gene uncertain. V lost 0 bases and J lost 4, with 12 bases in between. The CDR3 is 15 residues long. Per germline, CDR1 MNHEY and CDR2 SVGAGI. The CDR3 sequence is CASSYSRGELYGYTF. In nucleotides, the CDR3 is TGTGCCAGCAGTTACTCCCGCGGGGAGCTCTATGGCTACACCTTC.

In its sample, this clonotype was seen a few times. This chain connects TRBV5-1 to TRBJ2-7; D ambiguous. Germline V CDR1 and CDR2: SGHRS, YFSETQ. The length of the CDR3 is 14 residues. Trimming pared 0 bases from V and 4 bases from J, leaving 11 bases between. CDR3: CASSLGDGLYEQYF. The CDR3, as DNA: TGCGCCAGCAGCTTGGGCGACGGCTTATACGAGCAGTACTTC.

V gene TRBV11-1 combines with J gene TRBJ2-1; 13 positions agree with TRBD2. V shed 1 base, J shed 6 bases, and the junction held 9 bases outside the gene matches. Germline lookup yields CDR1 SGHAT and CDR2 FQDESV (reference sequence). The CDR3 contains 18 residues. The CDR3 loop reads CASSLVVLAGGSGNEQFF. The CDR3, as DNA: TGTGCCAGCAGCTTAGTCGTACTAGCGGGAGGGTCAGGCAATGAGCAGTTCTTC.

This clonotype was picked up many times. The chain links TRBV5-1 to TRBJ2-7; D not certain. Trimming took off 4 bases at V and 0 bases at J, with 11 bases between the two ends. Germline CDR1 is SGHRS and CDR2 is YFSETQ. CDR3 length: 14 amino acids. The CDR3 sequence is CASSRKDGSYEQYF. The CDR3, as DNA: TGCGCCAGCAGCCGGAAGGACGGCTCCTACGAGCAGTACTTC.